This T cell receptor (beta chain) comes out of a study of blood T cell repertoires in COVID-19. Looking at the study overall: Spain, Italy and the United States supplied samples that represented acute and convalescent COVID-19. PBMCs, B-cell-depleted T cells, or T cells provided the cDNA or gDNA that made up the material.

Seattle enrolled patients during active infection and tracked them longitudinally. The CDR3 is 17 residues long. Germline CDR1 MDHEN, CDR2 SYDVKM. V was pared by 7 bases and J by 2 bases, with 11 bases of the junction left unmatched. As processed by the authors: Estimates of nucleated cell counts were drawn from the amplification of reference gene primers. Assay used: immunoSEQ multiplex PCR; TCRdb lists only in-frame clones, some missing. The DNA was the basis for D and trimming; V, J and clone size are from that table. The repertoire holds fewer than 200,000 clones, about 83% seen once, with approximately 12% in the top ten.

This chain links TRBV28 with TRBJ2-6, with TRBD1 identical over 7 bases. Sequencing was carried out using peripheral blood. This clonotype was sampled from an older woman with COVID-19, enrolled during active disease. The CDR3 is CASTLTETGPGANVLTF. The CDR3 DNA sequence: TGTGCCAGCACCCTTACCGAGACAGGGCCTGGGGCCAACGTCCTGACTTTC.